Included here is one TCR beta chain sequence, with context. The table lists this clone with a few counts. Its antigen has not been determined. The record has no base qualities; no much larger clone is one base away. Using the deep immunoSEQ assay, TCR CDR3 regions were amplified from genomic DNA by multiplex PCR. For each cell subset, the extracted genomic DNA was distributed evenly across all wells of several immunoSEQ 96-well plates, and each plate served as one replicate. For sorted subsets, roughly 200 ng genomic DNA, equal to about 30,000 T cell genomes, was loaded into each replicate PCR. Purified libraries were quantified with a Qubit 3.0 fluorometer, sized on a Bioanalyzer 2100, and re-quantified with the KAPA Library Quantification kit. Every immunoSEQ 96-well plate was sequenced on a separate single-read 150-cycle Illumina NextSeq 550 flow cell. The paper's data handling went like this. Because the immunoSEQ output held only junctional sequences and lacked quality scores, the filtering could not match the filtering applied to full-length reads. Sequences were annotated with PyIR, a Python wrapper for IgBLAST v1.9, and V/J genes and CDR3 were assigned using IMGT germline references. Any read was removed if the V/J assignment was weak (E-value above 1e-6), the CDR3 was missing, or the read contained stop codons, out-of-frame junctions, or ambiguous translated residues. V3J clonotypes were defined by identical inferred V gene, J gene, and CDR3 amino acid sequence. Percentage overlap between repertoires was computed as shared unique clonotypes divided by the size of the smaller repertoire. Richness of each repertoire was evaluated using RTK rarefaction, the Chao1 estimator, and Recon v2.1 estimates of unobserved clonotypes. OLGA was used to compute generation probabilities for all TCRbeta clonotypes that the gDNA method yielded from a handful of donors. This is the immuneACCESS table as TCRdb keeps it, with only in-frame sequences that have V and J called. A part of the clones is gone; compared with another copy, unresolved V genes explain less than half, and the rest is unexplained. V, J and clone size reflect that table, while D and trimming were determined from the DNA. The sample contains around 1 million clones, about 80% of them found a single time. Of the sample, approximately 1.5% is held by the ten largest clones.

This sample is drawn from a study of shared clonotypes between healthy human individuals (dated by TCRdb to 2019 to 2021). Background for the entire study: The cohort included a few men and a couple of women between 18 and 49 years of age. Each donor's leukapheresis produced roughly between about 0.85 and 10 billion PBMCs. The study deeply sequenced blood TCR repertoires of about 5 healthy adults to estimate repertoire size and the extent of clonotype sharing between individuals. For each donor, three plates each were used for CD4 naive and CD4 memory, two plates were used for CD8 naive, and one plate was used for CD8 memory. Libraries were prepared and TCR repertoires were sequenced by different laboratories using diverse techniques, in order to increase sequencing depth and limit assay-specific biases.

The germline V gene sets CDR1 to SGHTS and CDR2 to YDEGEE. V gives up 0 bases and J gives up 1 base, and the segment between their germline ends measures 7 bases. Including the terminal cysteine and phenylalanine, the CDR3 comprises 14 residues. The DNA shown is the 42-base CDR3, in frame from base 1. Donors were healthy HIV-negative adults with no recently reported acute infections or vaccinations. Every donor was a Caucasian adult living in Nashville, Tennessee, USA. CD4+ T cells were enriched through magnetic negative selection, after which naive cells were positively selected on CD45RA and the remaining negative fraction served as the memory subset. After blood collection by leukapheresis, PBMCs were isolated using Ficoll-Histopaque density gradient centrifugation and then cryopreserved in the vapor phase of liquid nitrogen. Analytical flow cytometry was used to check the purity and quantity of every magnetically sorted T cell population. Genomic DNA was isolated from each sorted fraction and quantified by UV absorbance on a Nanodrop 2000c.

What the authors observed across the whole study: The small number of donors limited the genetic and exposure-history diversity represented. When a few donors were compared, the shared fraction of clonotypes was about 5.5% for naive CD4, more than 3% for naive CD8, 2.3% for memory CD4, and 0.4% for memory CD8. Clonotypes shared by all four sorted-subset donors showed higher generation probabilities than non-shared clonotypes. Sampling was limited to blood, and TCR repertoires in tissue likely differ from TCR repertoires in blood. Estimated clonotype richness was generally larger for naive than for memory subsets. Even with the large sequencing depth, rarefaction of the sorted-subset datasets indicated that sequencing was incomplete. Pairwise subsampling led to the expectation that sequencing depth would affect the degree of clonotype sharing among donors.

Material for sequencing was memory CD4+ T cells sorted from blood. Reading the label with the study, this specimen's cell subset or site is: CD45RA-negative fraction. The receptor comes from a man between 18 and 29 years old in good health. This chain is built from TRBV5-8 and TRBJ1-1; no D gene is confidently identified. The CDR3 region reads CASSLAWGNTEAFF. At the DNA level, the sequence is TGTGCCAGCAGCTTGGCCTGGGGGAACACTGAAGCTTTCTTT.